This TCR beta chain was documented in a study of blood T cell repertoires in COVID-19. CDR1 is LGHNA, CDR2 YNFKEQ, per germline. Germline trimming cut 3 bases from V and 4 bases from J; bases unmatched to any gene: 6. The CDR3 has 14 amino acids. Measured with immunoSEQ multiplex PCR; TCRdb has only the in-frame clones, and not every one. The table has around 250,000 clones, 86% seen once. V gene TRBV4-2 combines with J gene TRBJ2-7; 7 bases are shared with TRBD1. The sequence came from a woman aged 30 to 39 with active or convalescent COVID-19. The specimen was peripheral blood. The CDR3 is CASSHRTGEYEQYF. CDR3 DNA sequence: TGTGCCAGCAGCCATCGGACAGGCGAGTACGAGCAGTACTTC.